The 15 T cell receptor beta chains below all came from one sample that was sequenced in a study of T cell changes during pregnancy in multiple sclerosis. Sequencing used immunoSEQ multiplex PCR; TCRdb keeps in-frame clones, though not all of them. The sample gives tens of thousands of clones, approximately 94% of which show up once; over 0.55% is in the top ten. The starting material was CD4+ T cells from peripheral blood mononuclear cells, obtained in the third trimester of pregnancy. The receptors stem from a female donor with multiple sclerosis, enrolled in a pregnancy study.

CDR3: CASSSRDPSVFSYEQYF. The CDR3 DNA follows: TGTGCCAGCAGTTCCCGGGATCCCTCCGTTTTCTCCTACGAGCAGTACTTC. The chain carries TRBV27 and TRBJ2-7; weak D call: TRBD2 (5 bases). The CDR3 sequence is 17 residues long. V was shortened by 4 bases and J by 0 bases, with 19 bases between the two germline ends. The germline V gene encodes CDR1 MNHEY and CDR2 SMNVEV (reference sequence).

This clone was recorded only once. The CDR3, as DNA: TGTGCCAGCAGCCACCCTTTTGAGGCTAGCGGGAGGTCCACCGGGGAGCTGTTTTTT. Translated, it gives CASSHPFEASGRSTGELFF. J is TRBJ2-2 and V is TRBV28, with 11 bases fitting TRBD2. The CDR3 totals 19 residues. The V and J ends lost 6 bases and 4 bases, in that order; junction bases with no gene match: 16. CDR1 and CDR2 (germline): MDHEN, SYDVKM.

CDR3: CASSPGGGTTYEQYF. The CDR3 DNA is TGTGCCAGCAGCCCTGGGGGGGGCACTACCTACGAGCAGTACTTC. The V call is TRBV7-2, the J call TRBJ2-7, with D perhaps TRBD2 (7 bases). Trimming pared 5 bases from V and 2 bases from J, leaving 16 bases between. This CDR3 region has 15 residues. Germline-derived CDR1 and CDR2 are SGHTA and FQGNSA. The variable domain in full, completed from reference TRBV7-2 and TRBJ2-7, reads GAGVSQSPSNKVTEKGKDVELRCDPISGHTALYWYRQSLGQGLEFLIYFQGNSAPDKSGLPSDRFSAERTGGSVSTLTIQRTQQEDSAVYLCASSPGGGTTYEQYFGPGTRLTVT.

This chain uses TRBV5-4 with TRBJ2-7; the match to TRBD1 covers 8 bases. The CDR3 runs to 14 residues. Germline V gives CDR1 SGHNT, CDR2 YYREEE (reference sequence). With V trimmed by 5 bases and J by 4 bases, 8 bases remained unmatched. CDR3 amino acids: CASSSGDRPYEQYF. CDR3 coding DNA: TGTGCCAGCAGTTCTGGGGACAGGCCATACGAGCAGTACTTC.

This clone was counted a single time. The chain couples TRBV18 to TRBJ2-3; TRBD2 is a possible D gene (5 bases). Germline CDR1 reads KGHSH; CDR2 reads LQKENI. The CDR3 consists of 14 residues. Trimming pared 3 bases from V and 1 base from J, leaving 8 bases between. The CDR3 spells CASSPGAGTDTQYF. CDR3 nucleotide sequence: TGTGCCAGCTCACCGGGAGCGGGCACAGATACGCAGTATTTT.

This clone was found once. The V and J genes are TRBV9 and TRBJ2-1; 8 bases match TRBD1. The CDR3 loop spans 14 amino acids. Germline V gives CDR1 SGDLS, CDR2 YYNGEE. V gave up 0 bases and J gave up 8 bases; unmatched junction bases: 4. The CDR3 sequence: CASSVGRQGHEQFF. The CDR3 DNA is TGTGCCAGCAGCGTAGGGAGACAGGGGCATGAGCAGTTCTTC.

V usage is TRBV5-1 and J usage is TRBJ2-2, with TRBD2 matching 12 bases. Trimming took 4 bases from V and 4 from J; bases not matched to a gene: 5. Germline V lookup: CDR1 SGHRS, CDR2 YFSETQ. This CDR3 is built from 16 residues. The CDR3 DNA sequence: TGCGCCAGCAGCCACCAACTAGCGGGAGGCACCGGGGAGCTGTTTTTT. This translates into CASSHQLAGGTGELFF.

The chain recombines TRBV7-7 with TRBJ2-2, with 8 bases lining up with TRBD1. The trim removed 5 bases at V and 6 bases at J, leaving 2 bases unmatched. The CDR3 contains 13 residues. Germline assignment: CDR1 SSHAT and CDR2 FNYEAQ (reference sequence). The CDR3 bases are TGTGCCAGCAGCGTCAGGGGGCCCGGGGAGCTGTTTTTT. Its protein is CASSVRGPGELFF.

The genes are TRBV6-6 and TRBJ2-1, with 7 bases matching TRBD1. This CDR3 region has 15 residues. Germline CDR1 is MNHNY and CDR2 is SVGAGI (reference sequence). V dropped 5 bases and J dropped 1; count of bases not matched to a gene: 5. This CDR3 reads CASSKQGKSYNEQFF. CDR3 nucleotide sequence: TGTGCCAGCAGTAAACAGGGGAAGTCCTACAATGAGCAGTTCTTC.

This clone came up once. J is TRBJ1-5 and V is TRBV7-8; D is uncertain. V was clipped by 6 bases and J by 0 bases, with 12 bases between them. This CDR3 has 15 amino acids. The germline V gene has CDR1 SGHVS and CDR2 FQNEAQ. The chain's CDR3 is CASSSTAYSNQPQHF. The CDR3 region has the DNA TGTGCCAGCAGTTCTACAGCTTATAGCAATCAGCCCCAGCATTTT. The full variable domain, in which reference TRBV7-8 and TRBJ1-5 provide the parts outside the CDR3, is GAGVSQSPRYKVAKRGQDVALRCDPISGHVSLFWYQQALGQGPEFLTYFQNEAQLDKSGLPSDRFFAERPEGSVSTLKIQRTQQEDSAVYLCASSSTAYSNQPQHFGDGTRLSIL.

The chain links TRBV13 to TRBJ2-7; 7 nucleotides align to TRBD1. Germline trimming cut 2 bases from V and 4 bases from J; bases unmatched to any gene: 5. The germline CDR1 and CDR2 sequences are PRHDT and FYEKMQ (reference sequence). The CDR3 contains 14 residues. The CDR3 reads CASSLRDSSYEQYF. The CDR3 DNA reads as TGTGCCAGCAGCTTACGGGACAGCTCGTACGAGCAGTACTTC.

The chain uses TRBV2 and TRBJ2-5; possibly TRBD2 for D (6 bases). CDR3 length: 15 amino acids. The germline CDR1 and CDR2 sequences are SNHLY and FYNNEI. Deletions cut 0 bases from V and 1 base from J, with 9 bases between. The CDR3, as DNA: TGTGCCAGCAGTGAAGCCGGGGGAGGCCAAGAGACCCAGTACTTC. As protein: CASSEAGGGQETQYF. Drawing the rest from reference TRBV2 and TRBJ2-5, the complete variable domain is EPEVTQTPSHQVTQMGQEVILRCVPISNHLYFYWYRQILGQKVEFLVSFYNNEISEKSEIFDDQFSVERPDGSNFTLKIRSTKLEDSAMYFCASSEAGGGQETQYFGPGTRLLVL.

The chain links TRBV2 to TRBJ2-7; tentative D call: TRBD2 (5 bases). There are 12 residues in the CDR3. Germline CDR1 reads SNHLY; CDR2 reads FYNNEI. V lost 8 bases to trimming and J lost 6 bases, with 14 bases between them. The CDR3 loop reads CASGGPQSEQYF. The CDR3 DNA follows: TGTGCCAGCGGCGGGCCTCAAAGCGAGCAGTACTTC. Full variable domain (remainder filled in from reference TRBV2 and TRBJ2-7): EPEVTQTPSHQVTQMGQEVILRCVPISNHLYFYWYRQILGQKVEFLVSFYNNEISEKSEIFDDQFSVERPDGSNFTLKIRSTKLEDSAMYFCASGGPQSEQYFGPGTRLTVT.

This chain links TRBV7-6 with TRBJ2-5; 7 nucleotides match TRBD1. The trim removed 4 bases at V and 2 bases at J, leaving 7 bases unmatched. The CDR3 spans 15 residues. Germline V lookup: CDR1 SGHVS, CDR2 FNYEAQ. This CDR3 is CASSSRDRKQETQYF. The CDR3, as DNA: TGTGCCAGCAGCTCCCGGGACAGAAAACAAGAGACCCAGTACTTC.

The gene calls are TRBV6-5 and TRBJ1-4, with D possibly being TRBD1 (5 bases). The V gene's germline CDR1 is MNHEY and CDR2 SVGAGI. This CDR3 is built from 14 residues. The V gene lost 8 bases and the J gene lost 1 base, with 11 bases spanning the gap. The CDR3 nucleotides are TGTGCCAGCCGGTCCCAGGGAACTAATGAAAAACTGTTTTTT. Its protein product is CASRSQGTNEKLFF.